This T cell receptor beta chain came from a study of lymphopenia after photon versus proton radiotherapy. The table came from immunoSEQ multiplex PCR; TCRdb's copy has only in-frame clones and leaves some out. The table has under 9,500 clones, 85% to 95% seen once. Trimming took off 3 bases at V and 4 bases at J, with 9 bases between the two ends. CDR3 length: 13 residues. Germline V gene sequence: CDR1 MNHEY, CDR2 SMNVEV (reference sequence). This TCR derives from a woman in her forties or fifties with cholangiocarcinoma. The gene calls are TRBV27 and TRBJ2-5; D is ambiguous. Sequencing was performed on peripheral blood, taken from a patient treated with photon-based radiotherapy. The CDR3 coding sequence is TGTGCCAGCAGTTTGAGTTTCGGAGAGACCCAGTACTTC. Amino acids: CASSLSFGETQYF.